The source of this T cell receptor beta chain is a study of long-term antiretroviral therapy in people with HIV. The germline V gene encodes CDR1 MNHGY and CDR2 SVAAGI. V lost 8 bases and J 4 bases, leaving 19 bases between the germline ends. The CDR3 is 15 residues long. Runs used v3.0 of the immunoSEQ assay and were done at survey level. Libraries were prepared by immunoSEQ multiplex PCR; TCRdb keeps only in-frame clonotypes and omits some of them. The sample lists 17,000 or so clones, about 81% occurring once. This receptor was identified in a man over 45 with HIV. The rearrangement joins TRBV6-9 to TRBJ2-3, with TRBD1 as a possible D gene (6 bases). The sample consisted of unsorted PBMCs, taken 0.3 years before starting antiretroviral therapy. CDR3 residues: CASPPAGVEADTQYF. DNA for the CDR3: TGTGCCAGCCCCCCGGCAGGGGTGGAGGCAGATACGCAGTATTTT.